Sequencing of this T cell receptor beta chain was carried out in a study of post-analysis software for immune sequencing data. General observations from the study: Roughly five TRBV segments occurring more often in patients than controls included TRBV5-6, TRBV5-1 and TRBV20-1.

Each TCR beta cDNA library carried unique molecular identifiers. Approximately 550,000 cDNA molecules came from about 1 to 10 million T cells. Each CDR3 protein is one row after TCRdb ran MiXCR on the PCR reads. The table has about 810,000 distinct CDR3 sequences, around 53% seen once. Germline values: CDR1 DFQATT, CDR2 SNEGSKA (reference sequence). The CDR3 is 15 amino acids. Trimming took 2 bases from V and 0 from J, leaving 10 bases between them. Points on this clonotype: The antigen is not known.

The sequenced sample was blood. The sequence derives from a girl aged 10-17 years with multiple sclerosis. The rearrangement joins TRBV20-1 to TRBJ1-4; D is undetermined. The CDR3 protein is CSARSEPATNEKLFF. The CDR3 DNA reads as TGCAGTGCTAGATCAGAGCCCGCAACTAATGAAAAACTGTTTTTT.